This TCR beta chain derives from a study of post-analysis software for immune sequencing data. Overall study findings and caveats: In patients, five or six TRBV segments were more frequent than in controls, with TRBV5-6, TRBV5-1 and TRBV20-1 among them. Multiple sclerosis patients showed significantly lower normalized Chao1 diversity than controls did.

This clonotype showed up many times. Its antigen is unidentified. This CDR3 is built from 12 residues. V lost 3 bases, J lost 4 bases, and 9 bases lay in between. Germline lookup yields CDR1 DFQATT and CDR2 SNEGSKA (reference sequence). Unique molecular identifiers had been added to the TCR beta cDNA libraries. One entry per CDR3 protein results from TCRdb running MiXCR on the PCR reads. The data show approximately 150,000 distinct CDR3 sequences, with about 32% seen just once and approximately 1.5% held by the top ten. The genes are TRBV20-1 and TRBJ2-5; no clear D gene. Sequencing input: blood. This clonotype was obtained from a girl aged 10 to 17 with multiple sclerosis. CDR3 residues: CSASPSIETQYF. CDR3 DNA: TGCAGTGCTAGTCCCAGCATAGAGACCCAGTACTTC.